This TCR beta chain is from a study of blood T cell repertoires in COVID-19. Study context: T cells, B-cell-depleted T cells, or PBMCs supplied cDNA or gDNA.

Method: immunoSEQ multiplex PCR; TCRdb's copy keeps in-frame clones and lacks some. The table lists roughly 150,000 clones, 75% to 85% of them singletons. On this clone: The sample holds other DNA sequences that translate to the same CDR3.

V shed 5 bases and J 4 bases; nucleotides not matched to a gene: 5. Germline values: CDR1 SGHAT, CDR2 FQNNGV. The CDR3 covers 14 residues. The sequenced sample consisted of peripheral blood. This TCR was recovered from a woman in her 50s with acute or convalescent COVID-19. The chain has TRBV11-2 and TRBJ1-5; 7 positions match TRBD1. CDR3 in amino acids: CASSPGTANQPQHF. The CDR3, as DNA: TGTGCCAGCAGCCCGGGGACAGCGAATCAGCCCCAGCATTTT. The full variable domain, with the rest looked up from reference TRBV11-2 and TRBJ1-5, is EAGVAQSPRYKIIEKRQSVAFWCNPISGHATLYWYQQILGQGPKLLIQFQNNGVVDDSQLPKDRFSAERLKGVDSTLKIQPAKLEDSAVYLCASSPGTANQPQHFGDGTRLSIL.